This T cell receptor beta chain was profiled in a study of CD8 T cells in ankylosing spondylitis. General study results and limits: For ankylosing spondylitis blood, a TCR beta motif of several highly homologous variants appeared characteristic.

Each CDR3 protein is one row after TCRdb ran MiXCR on the 5' RACE reads. Of hundreds of thousands of distinct CDR3 sequences in the sample, roughly a sixth are singletons; the top ten hold approximately 0.97%. Between the trimmed V and J ends, which lost 3 bases and 5 bases, there was a span of 11 bases. Germline-derived CDR1 and CDR2 are LNHDA and SQIVND (reference sequence). This CDR3 has 15 residues. Turning to this clonotype: What it binds is unknown.

This sequence joins TRBV19 and TRBJ1-6, with D maybe TRBD1 (5 bases). The sequencing sample was made of blood, either unsorted or a sorted T cell fraction (not recorded which). The TCR comes from a male donor with ankylosing spondylitis. CDR3 DNA sequence: TGTGCCAGTAGTATCAGGGAGCCCGATAATTCACCCCTCCACTTT. Its protein is CASSIREPDNSPLHF.